The 29 T cell receptor beta chains reported below all come from one sample, sequenced in a study of cytomegalovirus exposure and HLA in healthy donors. Use of 60 Vbeta and 13 Jbeta primers characterized the PCR. Sequencing was performed with immunoSEQ multiplex PCR; in TCRdb, only in-frame clones are kept and a portion is missing. The table has some 180,000 clones, around 83% seen once; the top ten hold over 1.5%. The sample comprised PBMCs. Receptors originate from a man between 35 and 55 years old in good health and CMV-seropositive.

This sequence joins TRBV6-5 and TRBJ2-7; 7 positions match TRBD2. Germline lookup yields CDR1 MNHEY and CDR2 SVGAGI. V was clipped by 2 bases and J by 0 bases; unmatched bases: 4. The CDR3 is 15 residues long. The CDR3 spells CASSYGEGISYEQYF. CDR3 DNA: TGTGCCAGCAGTTACGGGGAGGGGATCTCCTACGAGCAGTACTTC.

J is TRBJ1-1 and V is TRBV7-9, with unresolved D. Germline V gives CDR1 SEHNR, CDR2 FQNEAQ (reference sequence). This CDR3 is 18 amino acids long. V was shortened by 8 bases and J by 0 bases, with 25 bases between the two germline ends. CDR3 sequence (DNA): TGTGCCAGCCGCCGGGGTGGTGGGATTCCCCCTTTGAACACTGAAGCTTTCTTT. It is translated as CASRRGGGIPPLNTEAFF.

Comments on this clone: This sample includes further DNA sequences coding for the same CDR3. This rearrangement joins TRBV9 to TRBJ1-1; D is ambiguous. The CDR3 has 15 amino acids. Germline CDR1 SGDLS, CDR2 YYNGEE. V lost 4 bases to trimming and J lost 0 bases, with 13 bases between them. CDR3: CASSKRVVMNTEAFF. The CDR3 DNA reads as TGTGCCAGCAGCAAACGGGTAGTAATGAACACTGAAGCTTTCTTT.

The CDR3 reads CASSLVGASDTEAFF. DNA of the CDR3: TGCGCCAGCAGCTTGGTAGGGGCCAGCGACACTGAAGCTTTCTTT. This rearrangement joins TRBV5-1 to TRBJ1-1; possibly TRBD1 for D (5 bases). The V and J ends lost 0 bases and 3 bases respectively, with 12 bases between them. Germline V CDR1 and CDR2: SGHRS, YFSETQ. CDR3 size: 15 residues.

The V and J genes are TRBV5-5 and TRBJ2-2; D is possibly TRBD2 (6 bases). Germline lookup yields CDR1 SGHKS and CDR2 YYEKEE (reference sequence). V dropped 4 bases and J dropped 7 bases, with 17 bases sitting between them. The CDR3 sequence is 15 residues long. CDR3 DNA: TGTGCCAGCAGCCGGGGTAGCGGTTCATTCGGGGAGCTGTTTTTT. As protein: CASSRGSGSFGELFF.

The chain links TRBV9 to TRBJ1-1, with D possibly matching TRBD1 (5 bases). The CDR3 covers 13 residues. With 4 bases removed from V and 10 bases from J, the gap between germline ends came to 17 bases. From germline, CDR1 is SGDLS and CDR2 YYNGEE. CDR3 protein: CASSQVPGIGAFF. The CDR3 DNA sequence: TGTGCCAGCAGCCAAGTCCCAGGGATCGGAGCTTTCTTT.

A few counts support this clone. V and J are TRBV6-1 and TRBJ1-3; TRBD1 aligns across 10 bases. Per germline, CDR1 MNHNS and CDR2 SASEGT. The CDR3 is 16 amino acids. The V gene end was trimmed by 4 bases and the J gene end by 2 bases; junction bases not matched to a gene: 5. The DNA for the CDR3 is TGTGCCAGCAGTGGTAGACAGGGGGCAGCTGGAAACACCATATATTTT. Residues: CASSGRQGAAGNTIYF.

The chain carries TRBV6-5 and TRBJ2-2, with 8 positions matching TRBD2. This CDR3 spans 16 amino acids. Trimming at V came to 2 bases and at J to 6 bases, leaving 8 bases not matched to a gene. CDR1 and CDR2 from the germline V gene are MNHEY and SVGAGI. CDR3 DNA sequence: TGTGCCAGCAGTTACCGGACTCCGGGGGGGTCCGGGGAGCTGTTTTTT. The encoded protein is CASSYRTPGGSGELFF.

V gene TRBV5-1 combines with J gene TRBJ2-2, with D maybe TRBD1 (8 bases). The germline CDR1 and CDR2 sequences are SGHRS and YFSETQ. CDR3 size: 18 residues. V lost 1 base and J lost 4, with 20 bases in between. The CDR3 here is CASSLRGAGQVGTGELFF. CDR3 in DNA: TGCGCCAGCAGCTTGAGGGGAGCGGGACAGGTGGGCACCGGGGAGCTGTTTTTT.

The chain employs TRBV5-1 and TRBJ2-7; TRBD1 matches at 9 bases. CDR1 is SGHRS, CDR2 YFSETQ, per germline. With 3 bases clipped from V and 4 bases from J, the junction kept 2 bases outside the gene matches. This CDR3 is 13 amino acids long. For the CDR3, the DNA is TGCGCCAGCAGCTCTGACAGGGGGTACGAGCAGTACTTC. Protein product: CASSSDRGYEQYF.

V and J are TRBV11-1 and TRBJ2-5; possibly TRBD2 for D (5 bases). With 3 bases removed from V and 4 bases from J, the gap between germline ends came to 9 bases. The CDR3 sequence is 13 residues long. CDR1 SGHAT and CDR2 FQDESV come from the germline V gene (reference sequence). The DNA of the CDR3 is TGTGCCAGCAGCTTTAGCGCAGGAGAGACCCAGTACTTC. Residues: CASSFSAGETQYF.

This chain connects TRBV5-1 to TRBJ1-3; perhaps TRBD1 as D (5 bases). Germline V CDR1 and CDR2: SGHRS, YFSETQ. V was clipped by 4 bases and J by 8 bases, with 13 bases between them. The CDR3 runs to 13 residues. The CDR3 sequence is CASSPPLGDTIYF. The CDR3 nucleotides are TGCGCCAGCAGCCCCCCCCTAGGGGACACCATATATTTT.

This chain joins TRBV4-2 and TRBJ2-1, with TRBD2 as a possible D gene (6 bases). This CDR3 contains 13 residues. Trimming pared 7 bases from V and 10 bases from J, leaving 17 bases between. Germline CDR1 is LGHNA and CDR2 is YNFKEQ. CDR3 in amino acids: CASIDGISGEQFF. In DNA form, the CDR3 reads TGTGCCAGCATCGACGGTATCAGCGGGGAGCAGTTCTTC.

V is TRBV7-6 and J is TRBJ1-1; 8 bases align to TRBD1. The length of the CDR3 is 15 residues. V dropped 1 base and J dropped 8; count of bases not matched to a gene: 9. CDR1 and CDR2 from the germline V gene are SGHVS and FNYEAQ. Written as DNA, the CDR3 is TGTGCCAGCAGCTTAGATCAGGGGGCCCCCTCGGAAGCTTTCTTT. This translates into CASSLDQGAPSEAFF.

This rearrangement joins TRBV10-3 to TRBJ1-1; D gene uncertain. Germline CDR1 reads ENHRY; CDR2 reads SYGVKD. The CDR3 covers 12 residues. With 8 bases removed from V and 6 bases from J, the gap between germline ends came to 13 bases. The CDR3 DNA is TGTGCCATCTCCAAGGAGAGGGCTGAAGCTTTCTTT. Its translation is CAISKERAEAFF.

The V call is TRBV5-6, the J call TRBJ2-7; 16 bases match TRBD2. Germline lookup yields CDR1 SGHDT and CDR2 YYEEEE. The ends lost 4 bases at V and 1 base at J; junction bases unmatched: 5. The CDR3 extends over 17 amino acids. CDR3 amino acids: CASSGGLAGGASYEQYF. The DNA for the CDR3 is TGTGCCAGCAGCGGGGGACTAGCGGGAGGGGCTTCCTACGAGCAGTACTTC.

This chain links TRBV7-9 with TRBJ1-2, with TRBD1 matching over 7 bases. The germline V gene has CDR1 SEHNR and CDR2 FQNEAQ (reference sequence). The CDR3 has 12 amino acids. J gave up 0 bases and V 8 bases, and 0 bases lay outside the gene matches. Here the CDR3 reads CASGTANYGYTF. In nucleotides, the CDR3 is TGTGCCAGCGGGACAGCTAACTATGGCTACACCTTC.

This CDR3 is CASSQETRTGKKETQYF. For the CDR3, the DNA is TGCGCCAGCAGCCAAGAAACCCGGACAGGGAAAAAAGAGACCCAGTACTTC. The chain carries TRBV4-1 and TRBJ2-5; 8 nucleotides align to TRBD1. This CDR3 is 17 amino acids long. After removal of 0 bases from V and 3 bases from J, the junction contained 9 bases not matched to a gene. Looked up from germline, CDR1 is MGHRA and CDR2 is YSYEKL.

Concerning this clone: Other DNA sequences in the sample encode the same CDR3. The rearrangement joins TRBV9 to TRBJ2-3; no clear D gene. The germline CDR1 and CDR2 sequences are SGDLS and YYNGEE. V dropped 0 bases and J dropped 0 bases, with 8 bases sitting between them. The CDR3 consists of 15 residues. CDR3 loop: CASSVVGASTDTQYF. In DNA, the CDR3 is TGTGCCAGCAGCGTAGTAGGAGCTAGCACAGATACGCAGTATTTT.

This clone occurred a few times. The chain employs TRBV18 and TRBJ1-2, with TRBD1 identical over 10 bases. This CDR3 region has 17 residues. V was clipped by 2 bases and J by 2 bases; unmatched bases: 8. The germline gives CDR1 KGHSH, CDR2 LQKENI. In DNA, the CDR3 is TGTGCCAGCTCACCAATGCGAGACAGGGGGCTAAACTATGGCTACACCTTC. Translated: CASSPMRDRGLNYGYTF.

The rearrangement links TRBV4-2 to TRBJ2-2, with a weak D call TRBD2 (5 bases). CDR1 is LGHNA, CDR2 YNFKEQ, per germline. This CDR3 has 17 residues. The V end was cut by 0 bases, the J end by 2 bases, with 13 bases between. CDR3 sequence reads: CASSQDWASGNTGELFF. DNA of the CDR3: TGTGCCAGCAGCCAAGATTGGGCCAGCGGAAACACCGGGGAGCTGTTTTTT.

This chain connects TRBV6-1 to TRBJ2-7; 8 bases line up with TRBD1. Germline lookup yields CDR1 MNHNS and CDR2 SASEGT. V gave up 6 bases and J gave up 3 bases; unmatched junction bases: 4. The CDR3 has 13 amino acids. The CDR3 DNA sequence: TGTGCCAGCAGCGACAGGGGCAGCTACGAGCAGTACTTC. Protein: CASSDRGSYEQYF.

The chain has TRBV5-4 and TRBJ2-7; possible D gene TRBD2, 5 bases. CDR3 size: 14 residues. V dropped 3 bases and J dropped 6 bases, with 16 bases sitting between them. Germline V lookup: CDR1 SGHNT, CDR2 YYREEE (reference sequence). In DNA form, the CDR3 reads TGTGCCAGCAGCTCAACGAACTACCGGGGCGAGCAGTACTTC. Its translation is CASSSTNYRGEQYF.

The genes are TRBV4-1 and TRBJ2-3; 11 positions agree with TRBD2. Per the germline V gene, CDR1 is MGHRA and CDR2 is YSYEKL. V was clipped by 2 bases and J by 5 bases; unmatched bases: 3. This CDR3 has 15 amino acids. The CDR3 nucleotides are TGCGCCAGCAGCCAACTAGCGGGGGGAGGAGATACGCAGTATTTT. Protein: CASSQLAGGGDTQYF.

V usage is TRBV6-5 and J usage is TRBJ2-2; 9 nucleotides agree with TRBD2. Germline assignment: CDR1 MNHEY and CDR2 SVGAGI. There are 14 residues in the CDR3. Unmatched junction bases numbered 2, after V lost 5 bases and J lost 4 bases. The DNA of the CDR3 is TGTGCCAGCAGTAGACTAGCGGTCACCGGGGAGCTGTTTTTT. This codes for CASSRLAVTGELFF.

The chain is built from TRBV9 and TRBJ2-3, with 8 bases fitting TRBD2. Germline-derived CDR1 and CDR2 are SGDLS and YYNGEE. The CDR3 is 14 amino acids. The V gene end was trimmed by 0 bases and the J gene end by 6 bases; junction bases not matched to a gene: 3. The DNA for the CDR3 is TGTGCCAGCAGCGTAGATATAGCGGGGGATACGCAGTATTTT. Protein sequence: CASSVDIAGDTQYF.

This rearrangement joins TRBV4-2 to TRBJ1-2, with D perhaps TRBD1 (5 bases). From germline, CDR1 is LGHNA and CDR2 YNFKEQ. Trimming took 3 bases from V and 2 from J, leaving 7 bases between them. There are 13 residues in the CDR3. Here the CDR3 reads CASSQTENYGYTF. CDR3 sequence (DNA): TGTGCCAGCAGCCAGACAGAGAACTATGGCTACACCTTC.

The chain is built from TRBV27 and TRBJ2-1; D remains unclear. The V gene lost 2 bases and the J gene lost 7 bases, with 6 bases spanning the gap. Per the germline V gene, CDR1 is MNHEY and CDR2 is SMNVEV (reference sequence). The CDR3 extends over 12 amino acids. The CDR3 sequence: CASSLGRNEQFF. The CDR3 coding sequence is TGTGCCAGCAGTTTAGGTAGAAATGAGCAGTTCTTC.

The chain carries TRBV9 and TRBJ2-1; D unresolved. This CDR3 is 12 amino acids long. Germline V lookup: CDR1 SGDLS, CDR2 YYNGEE. V was clipped by 4 bases and J by 9 bases, with 11 bases between them. CDR3 in amino acids: CASSPRVGEQFF. CDR3 nucleotides: TGTGCCAGCAGCCCCCGGGTTGGTGAGCAGTTCTTC.